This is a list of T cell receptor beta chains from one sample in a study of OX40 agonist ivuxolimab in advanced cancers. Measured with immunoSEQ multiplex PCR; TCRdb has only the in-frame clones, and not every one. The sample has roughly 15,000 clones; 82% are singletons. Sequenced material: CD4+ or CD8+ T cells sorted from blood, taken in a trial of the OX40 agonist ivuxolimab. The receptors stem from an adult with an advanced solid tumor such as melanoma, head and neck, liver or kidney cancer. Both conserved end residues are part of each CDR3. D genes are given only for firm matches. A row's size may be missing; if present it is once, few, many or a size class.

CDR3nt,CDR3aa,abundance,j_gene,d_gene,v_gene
TGTGCCAGTAGTATAATGGCAGGGGGGACCTACGAGCAGTACTTC,CASSIMAGGTYEQYF,-,TRBJ2-7,-,TRBV19
TGTGCCAGCAGCAGTTCGGGACTTACATCCTACGAGCAGTACTTC,CASSSSGLTSYEQYF,-,TRBJ2-7,-,TRBV11-1
TGCGCCAGCAGCCAAGAGTCCTACAATGAGCAGTTCTTC,CASSQESYNEQFF,-,TRBJ2-1,-,TRBV4-3
TGTGCCAGCAGCGTTGGCTACGAGCAGTACTTC,CASSVGYEQYF,-,TRBJ2-7,-,TRBV9
TGTGCCAGCAGTACGACGGCCAATCAGCCCCAGCATTTT,CASSTTANQPQHF,-,TRBJ1-5,-,TRBV6-1
TGCGCCAGCAGTGAGTCTCGGGGCGGAAGAAACATTCAGTACTTC,CASSESRGGRNIQYF,few,TRBJ2-4,-,TRBV10-1
TGTGCCAGCAGCTTGCAGGGGGCGCGAAGGTACGAGCAGTACTTC,CASSLQGARRYEQYF,-,TRBJ2-7,TRBD1,TRBV7-8
TGTGCCAGCAGTATAATCACGCTAAGGAACACTGAAGCTTTCTTT,CASSIITLRNTEAFF,-,TRBJ1-1,-,TRBV2
TGTGCCAGCTCACTCGCCCACGGGACACCGAATGAAAAACTGTTTTTT,CASSLAHGTPNEKLFF,once,TRBJ1-4,-,TRBV18
TGTGCCACCAGCAAGGACAGGGTTGAAGCTTTCTTT,CATSKDRVEAFF,-,TRBJ1-1,TRBD1,TRBV15
TGCGCCAGCAGCAACACAGATACGCAGTATTTT,CASSNTDTQYF,-,TRBJ2-3,-,TRBV5-1
TGTGCCAGCAGCCACGATCTAGGGACCCAGTACTTC,CASSHDLGTQYF,-,TRBJ2-5,-,TRBV7-3
TGCAGCGTTGGCAGCGGGAGAGGCTACGAGCAGTACTTC,CSVGSGRGYEQYF,-,TRBJ2-7,TRBD2,TRBV29-1
TGTGCCAGCAGCTTAGGGGGACAGAAGACCCAGTACTTC,CASSLGGQKTQYF,-,TRBJ2-5,TRBD1,TRBV7-8
TGTGCCAGCAGGAAGACTAGCGGGCCTGCGAACACCGGGGAGCTGTTTTTT,CASRKTSGPANTGELFF,once,TRBJ2-2,TRBD2,TRBV7-2
TGTGCCAGCAAGTCGGGGGCGTGGGAGCAGTTCTTC,CASKSGAWEQFF,-,TRBJ2-1,-,TRBV18
TGTGCCAGCAGAAGGGGTGGGGGCACTGAAGCTTTCTTT,CASRRGGGTEAFF,-,TRBJ1-1,-,TRBV6-5
TGTGCCAGCAGCACCACAGGGGGCGACGGGAATGAGCAGTTCTTC,CASSTTGGDGNEQFF,few,TRBJ2-1,TRBD1,TRBV28
TGTGCCAGCAATGGGGCCGGGGCCAATCAGCCCCAGCATTTT,CASNGAGANQPQHF,once,TRBJ1-5,-,TRBV2
TGTGCCAGCAGTGAAGTTTATGGCTACACCTTC,CASSEVYGYTF,-,TRBJ1-2,-,TRBV6-1
TGTGCCAGCAGCGTAGGATCAAGCGGTAACAATCAAGAGACCCAGTACTTC,CASSVGSSGNNQETQYF,-,TRBJ2-5,-,TRBV9
TGTGCCACCAGCGGAGGGGTCACCGATTACAATGAGCAGTTCTTC,CATSGGVTDYNEQFF,-,TRBJ2-1,-,TRBV15
TGTGCCAGCAGTTCCGACAGGGGAGGGAAATACGAGCAGTACTTC,CASSSDRGGKYEQYF,-,TRBJ2-7,-,TRBV6-5
TGCGCCAGCAGCTTGGAGATTAGCGGGAGTAGTCCAGAGACCCAGTACTTC,CASSLEISGSSPETQYF,-,TRBJ2-5,TRBD2,TRBV5-1
TGCGCCAGCAGTCAATGGGAGAAGAACTCCTACGAGCAGTACTTC,CASSQWEKNSYEQYF,few,TRBJ2-7,-,TRBV23-1
TGTGCCAGCGGGAGGACTGAAGCTTTCTTT,CASGRTEAFF,once,TRBJ1-1,-,TRBV6-5
TGTGCCAGCAGCTTACGGGGGGCTCGGAACACTGAAGCTTTCTTT,CASSLRGARNTEAFF,-,TRBJ1-1,-,TRBV7-9
TGTGCCAGCAGCCCCGACTCGTATACGCAGTATTTT,CASSPDSYTQYF,-,TRBJ2-3,-,TRBV7-3
TGTGCCAGCAGCTTAGGGAGCGGAAGCACAGATACGCAGTATTTT,CASSLGSGSTDTQYF,-,TRBJ2-3,-,TRBV7-2
TGTGCCAGCAGCCGACCCCATCTCGTGGGGAGCTACACCTTC,CASSRPHLVGSYTF,few,TRBJ1-2,-,TRBV28
TGTGCCAGCAGACCCGGACGACCAGAGCCCCAGCATTTT,CASRPGRPEPQHF,-,TRBJ1-5,-,TRBV28
TGTGCCAGCAGTTTTCGGCAGCGAGCTGGAAACACCATATATTTT,CASSFRQRAGNTIYF,-,TRBJ1-3,-,TRBV28
TGTGCCAGCAGCCCAGCGGTCCAAGAGACCCAGTACTTC,CASSPAVQETQYF,-,TRBJ2-5,-,TRBV11-2